These 29 T cell receptor beta chains originate from one sample sequenced in a study of cytotoxic CD8 clonotypes in ibrutinib-treated CLL. The assay was immunoSEQ multiplex PCR, and TCRdb's table has in-frame clones only and misses some. The sample lists about 57,000 clones, around 60% occurring once. The source material was PBMCs, sampled after 24 months of ibrutinib treatment. Receptors were obtained from a human donor with chronic lymphocytic leukemia.

This rearrangement joins TRBV18 to TRBJ2-3, with 10 bases fitting TRBD1. V was pared by 2 bases and J by 2 bases, with 7 bases of the junction left unmatched. The CDR3 covers 17 residues. The V gene's germline CDR1 is KGHSH and CDR2 LQKENI. The CDR3 region has the DNA TGTGCCAGCTCACCAGGGCGACAGGGGGCAAACACAGATACGCAGTATTTT. Amino acid sequence: CASSPGRQGANTDTQYF.

This clone was seen more than once but under ten times. The gene calls are TRBV30 and TRBJ1-1; TRBD1 might be the D (5 bases). There are 11 residues in the CDR3. The V end was cut by 2 bases, the J end by 7 bases, with 8 bases between. Looked up from germline, CDR1 is GTSNPN and CDR2 is SVGIG (reference sequence). The CDR3 protein is CAWSRRDEAFF. The DNA of the CDR3 is TGTGCCTGGAGTCGCAGGGATGAAGCTTTCTTT.

This clone appeared a few times. This chain uses TRBV10-3 with TRBJ2-2, with a tentative D call TRBD1 (5 bases). Germline CDR1 and CDR2: ENHRY and SYGVKD. The CDR3 consists of 16 residues. Between the trimmed V and J ends, which lost 2 bases and 4 bases, there was a span of 14 bases. Here the CDR3 reads CAISEPQGFGTGELFF. Here the CDR3 DNA reads TGTGCCATCAGTGAGCCGCAGGGCTTCGGCACCGGGGAGCTGTTTTTT.

The V call is TRBV5-6, the J call TRBJ2-5; 8 nucleotides agree with TRBD2. Germline-derived CDR1 and CDR2 are SGHDT and YYEEEE. CDR3 length: 14 amino acids. V was clipped by 4 bases and J by 1 base; unmatched bases: 3. CDR3 sequence (DNA): TGTGCCAGCAGCCCGGGGGGGGGCCAAGAGACCCAGTACTTC. This sequence encodes CASSPGGGQETQYF.

This clone was picked up a small number of times. The rearrangement joins TRBV10-3 to TRBJ1-4; no firm D call. The V gene lost 4 bases and the J gene lost 8 bases, with 11 bases spanning the gap. CDR3 length: 13 residues. The germline V gene encodes CDR1 ENHRY and CDR2 SYGVKD. The CDR3 here is CAISVKLGEKLFF. The CDR3 DNA reads TGTGCCATCAGTGTTAAACTAGGGGAAAAACTGTTTTTT.

V gene TRBV2 combines with J gene TRBJ2-1; 8 bases align to TRBD2. Trimming removed 4 bases from V and 1 base from J; junction bases left unmatched: 6. The germline gives CDR1 SNHLY, CDR2 FYNNEI. CDR3 length: 16 residues. CDR3 nucleotide sequence: TGTGCCAGCAGTGTCCTAAGCGGGAGATCCTACAATGAGCAGTTCTTC. Translated, it gives CASSVLSGRSYNEQFF. The whole variable domain, filled in from reference TRBV2 and TRBJ2-1, reads EPEVTQTPSHQVTQMGQEVILRCVPISNHLYFYWYRQILGQKVEFLVSFYNNEISEKSEIFDDQFSVERPDGSNFTLKIRSTKLEDSAMYFCASSVLSGRSYNEQFFGPGTRLTVL.

This clone was picked up a small number of times. V gene TRBV19 combines with J gene TRBJ2-7, with 8 bases identical to TRBD2. The CDR3 is 13 residues long. Germline-derived CDR1 and CDR2 are LNHDA and SQIVND (reference sequence). Trimming took 6 bases from V and 5 from J; bases not matched to a gene: 6. The CDR3 here is CASSSGLDNEQYF. Here the CDR3 DNA reads TGTGCCAGTAGCTCGGGACTAGATAACGAGCAGTACTTC.

This chain joins TRBV6-5 and TRBJ1-4; 10 nucleotides line up with TRBD1. With V trimmed by 10 bases and J by 0 bases, 5 bases remained unmatched. Germline V lookup: CDR1 MNHEY, CDR2 SVGAGI. This CDR3 has 15 residues. CDR3 bases: TGTGCCACCAGCGGGACAGGGGCAACTAATGAAAAACTGTTTTTT. It yields the protein CATSGTGATNEKLFF.

This rearrangement joins TRBV5-4 to TRBJ1-2, with D possibly matching TRBD1 (5 bases). The CDR3 contains 13 residues. The germline V and J ends were trimmed by 0 bases and 8 bases, with 11 bases remaining between them. The germline V gene encodes CDR1 SGHNT and CDR2 YYREEE (reference sequence). This CDR3 reads CASSLGQPYGYTF. CDR3 DNA sequence: TGTGCCAGCAGCTTGGGACAGCCCTACGGCTACACCTTC.

This chain links TRBV4-1 with TRBJ2-7, with D perhaps assigned TRBD1 or TRBD2 (7 bases each). CDR1 and CDR2 (germline): MGHRA, YSYEKL. This CDR3 region has 16 residues. Trimming removed 4 bases at V and 2 bases at J, with 18 bases between. The CDR3 protein is CASSPSGSGTAYEQYF. The DNA of the CDR3 is TGCGCCAGCAGCCCCTCGGGAAGCGGGACAGCCTACGAGCAGTACTTC.

The rearrangement joins TRBV4-2 to TRBJ2-5, with TRBD2 matching over 7 bases. Germline CDR1 and CDR2: LGHNA and YNFKEQ. CDR3 length equals 15 residues. V was clipped by 0 bases and J by 1 base; unmatched bases: 2. The CDR3 DNA is TGTGCCAGCAGCCAAGATCGGGGGGTCCAAGAGACCCAGTACTTC. It specifies CASSQDRGVQETQYF.

The chain carries TRBV29-1 and TRBJ1-2; D gene unclear. Per the germline V gene, CDR1 is SQVTM and CDR2 is ANQGSEA. The CDR3 consists of 11 residues. V gave up 1 base and J gave up 7 bases, with 7 bases separating them. The CDR3 protein is CSVEGLTGYTF. The CDR3 coding sequence is TGCAGCGTTGAAGGTTTAACTGGCTACACCTTC.

This clone was seen only a few times. The chain carries TRBV5-1 and TRBJ1-4; 10 positions agree with TRBD1. The length of the CDR3 is 15 residues. The V gene's germline CDR1 is SGHRS and CDR2 YFSETQ. J lost 4 bases, V lost 3 bases, and 3 bases had no gene match. CDR3 amino acids: CASSSGQGGNEKLFF. The CDR3 region has the DNA TGCGCCAGCAGCTCCGGACAGGGGGGTAATGAAAAACTGTTTTTT.

This clone appeared a few times. The chain carries TRBV7-8 and TRBJ1-5; D unclear. Per germline, CDR1 SGHVS and CDR2 FQNEAQ. This CDR3 contains 13 residues. Trimming took off 2 bases at V and 4 bases at J, with 6 bases between the two ends. The CDR3 protein is CASSLQPNQPQHF. In DNA, the CDR3 is TGTGCCAGCAGCTTACAGCCTAATCAGCCCCAGCATTTT. The full variable domain, rest sourced from reference TRBV7-8 and TRBJ1-5, is GAGVSQSPRYKVAKRGQDVALRCDPISGHVSLFWYQQALGQGPEFLTYFQNEAQLDKSGLPSDRFFAERPEGSVSTLKIQRTQQEDSAVYLCASSLQPNQPQHFGDGTRLSIL.

Only a few counts were recorded for this clone. The chain employs TRBV7-9 and TRBJ1-2; D ambiguous. The CDR3 covers 13 residues. Trimming shortened V by 2 bases and J by 6 bases, and 10 bases separated the two germline ends. Germline V gene lookup returns CDR1 SEHNR and CDR2 FQNEAQ (reference sequence). Here the CDR3 DNA reads TGTGCCAGCAGCTTAAGAGAAAGAGATGGCTACACCTTC. Translation: CASSLRERDGYTF.

This clone has only a few counts. The rearrangement links TRBV6-6 to TRBJ2-5; D gene ambiguous. Germline V CDR1 and CDR2: MNHNY, SVGAGI (reference sequence). The CDR3 runs to 15 residues. Trimming pared 0 bases from V and 2 bases from J, leaving 10 bases between. CDR3 sequence reads: CASSYSMNTQETQYF. The CDR3 nucleotides read TGTGCCAGCAGTTACTCGATGAACACTCAAGAGACCCAGTACTTC.

The chain has TRBV2 and TRBJ1-2; D not resolved. The CDR3 is made up of 14 amino acids. V was pared by 3 bases and J by 0 bases, with 8 bases between. Per germline, CDR1 SNHLY and CDR2 FYNNEI. DNA for the CDR3: TGTGCCAGCAGTGATTTGTCAGCTAACTATGGCTACACCTTC. Protein product: CASSDLSANYGYTF.

This clone is deemed medium-sized. This chain connects TRBV19 to TRBJ2-1, with 7 bases identical to TRBD2. The CDR3 is 13 amino acids. The V segment lost 7 bases and the J segment 6 bases; nucleotides outside the gene matches: 6. Germline V lookup: CDR1 LNHDA, CDR2 SQIVND (reference sequence). The CDR3 here is CASTAGGINEQFF. The DNA for the CDR3 is TGTGCCAGTACTGCCGGGGGGATCAATGAGCAGTTCTTC.

This clone came up many times. The J gene is TRBJ2-1, the V gene TRBV9, with D perhaps matching TRBD1 (6 bases). The V gene's germline CDR1 is SGDLS and CDR2 YYNGEE. V shed 0 bases and J shed 7 bases, with 23 bases lying between them. The CDR3 sequence is 18 residues long. The CDR3 sequence: CASSVATRTGPAGNEQFF. The CDR3 DNA reads as TGTGCCAGCAGCGTAGCAACGAGAACAGGGCCCGCTGGTAATGAGCAGTTCTTC.

The chain links TRBV18 to TRBJ2-4; D is possibly TRBD1 (6 bases). V was trimmed by 4 bases and J by 0 bases, leaving 16 bases between them. The CDR3 sequence is 17 residues long. The V gene's germline CDR1 is KGHSH and CDR2 LQKENI. As DNA, the CDR3 is TGTGCCAGCTCACTTCTCGGACAGACACTAGCCAAAAACATTCAGTACTTC. As protein: CASSLLGQTLAKNIQYF.

In its sample, this clone was seen a few times. CDR3 amino acids: CASSLGGTGANVLTF. CDR3 coding DNA: TGTGCCAGCAGCTTAGGGGGGACCGGGGCCAACGTCCTGACTTTC. The V gene is TRBV7-9, the J gene TRBJ2-6, with D perhaps given as TRBD1 or TRBD2 (5 bases each). Trimming pared 1 base from V and 4 bases from J, leaving 8 bases between. CDR1 and CDR2 from the germline V gene are SEHNR and FQNEAQ (reference sequence). The CDR3 length is 15 residues.

The chain is built from TRBV29-1 and TRBJ2-1; D not certain. Per the germline V gene, CDR1 is SQVTM and CDR2 is ANQGSEA. This CDR3 contains 13 residues. The V and J ends lost 4 bases and 5 bases respectively, with 12 bases between them. CDR3 nucleotides: TGCAGCGTTGCCCGACAAGGAAACAATGAGCAGTTCTTC. Amino acids: CSVARQGNNEQFF.

The V gene is TRBV4-1, the J gene TRBJ2-1, with a tentative D call TRBD2 (6 bases). Trimming pared 1 base from V and 6 bases from J, leaving 16 bases between. The germline CDR1 and CDR2 sequences are MGHRA and YSYEKL. The CDR3 length is 16 residues. CDR3 nucleotide sequence: TGCGCCAGCAGCCAAGTATCGGGGACTTGGGGCAATGAGCAGTTCTTC. Its translation is CASSQVSGTWGNEQFF.

The chain employs TRBV27 and TRBJ2-7; TRBD1 matches at 11 bases. This CDR3 region has 15 residues. Germline V gives CDR1 MNHEY, CDR2 SMNVEV (reference sequence). The J segment lost 6 bases and the V segment lost 5 bases, leaving 9 bases of the junction unmatched. The CDR3 DNA follows: TGTGCCAGCAGTCCTGGGACAGGGGGTCTCTCCGAGCAGTACTTC. The encoded protein is CASSPGTGGLSEQYF.

The V call is TRBV29-1, the J call TRBJ1-1; D might be TRBD1 (5 bases). Trimming removed 6 bases from V and 1 base from J, with 12 bases in between. Per germline, CDR1 SQVTM and CDR2 ANQGSEA. This CDR3 spans 13 amino acids. CDR3 in amino acids: CSVSGLANTEAFF. CDR3 sequence (DNA): TGCAGCGTCTCAGGGTTGGCGAACACTGAAGCTTTCTTT.

This clone has a handful of counts. V gene TRBV28 combines with J gene TRBJ2-7, with D tentatively TRBD2 (5 bases). Trimming removed 8 bases from V and 5 bases from J, with 19 bases in between. The CDR3 runs 14 residues. From germline, CDR1 is MDHEN and CDR2 SYDVKM. CDR3 residues: CASGRGASLNEQYF. Here the CDR3 DNA reads TGTGCCAGCGGTCGGGGTGCGTCCCTGAACGAGCAGTACTTC.

This sequence joins TRBV7-9 and TRBJ2-3, with D unclear. The CDR3 has 16 amino acids. Trimming stripped 8 bases from V and 0 bases from J, with 18 bases between. Germline V CDR1 and CDR2: SEHNR, FQNEAQ (reference sequence). For the CDR3, the DNA is TGTGCCAGCGGCACTCAGACCCACCCAAGCACAGATACGCAGTATTTT. It is translated as CASGTQTHPSTDTQYF. Based on the CDR3 plus reference TRBV7-9 and TRBJ2-3, the full variable domain is DTGVSQNPRHKITKRGQNVTFRCDPISEHNRLYWYRQTLGQGPEFLTYFQNEAQLEKSRLLSDRFSAERPKGSFSTLEIQRTEQGDSAMYLCASGTQTHPSTDTQYFGPGTRLTVL.

The table lists this clone with a count of one. The rearrangement links TRBV27 to TRBJ2-3; 8 bases match TRBD2. The CDR3 runs 16 residues. Germline V gene data show CDR1 as MNHEY and CDR2 as SMNVEV (reference sequence). V was clipped by 0 bases and J by 9 bases; unmatched bases: 11. As DNA, the CDR3 is TGTGCCAGCAGTTTATCTAGCGGGACCCTTCTCGTCACGCAGTATTTT. It codes for CASSLSSGTLLVTQYF.

In nucleotides, the CDR3 is TGTGCCAGCAGTCTAACAGGGGCGGGCACCGGGGAGCTGTTTTTT. This translates into CASSLTGAGTGELFF. The chain carries TRBV6-4 and TRBJ2-2; 7 bases are a match to TRBD1. The germline gives CDR1 MRHNA, CDR2 SNTAGT. The CDR3 contains 15 residues. The junction had 7 bases not matched to a gene; V was cut back by 5 bases and J by 4 bases.